This T cell receptor (beta chain) originates from a study of blood T cell repertoires in COVID-19. Study-level information: Collection of acute and convalescent COVID-19 samples took place in the United States, Italy and Spain.

Authors' methods: Scientists estimated how many nucleated cells there were by amplifying reference gene primers. Assay: immunoSEQ multiplex PCR; the TCRdb copy retains only in-frame clones and omits some. V and J calls and clone size are as listed in that table; D and trimming were resolved from the DNA. The sample lists approximately 190,000 clones; about four fifths were seen once. V lost 2 bases and J 7 bases, leaving 6 bases between the germline ends. Germline CDR1 reads SGHTA; CDR2 reads FQGNSA. The CDR3 runs to 12 residues. The TCR originated in a woman in her thirties or forties with acute or convalescent COVID-19. This chain links TRBV7-2 with TRBJ2-1; D remains ambiguous. The sequenced material came from peripheral blood. The CDR3 DNA is TGTGCCAGCAGCTTATTGCGTAATGAGCAGTTCTTC. Amino acids: CASSLLRNEQFF.